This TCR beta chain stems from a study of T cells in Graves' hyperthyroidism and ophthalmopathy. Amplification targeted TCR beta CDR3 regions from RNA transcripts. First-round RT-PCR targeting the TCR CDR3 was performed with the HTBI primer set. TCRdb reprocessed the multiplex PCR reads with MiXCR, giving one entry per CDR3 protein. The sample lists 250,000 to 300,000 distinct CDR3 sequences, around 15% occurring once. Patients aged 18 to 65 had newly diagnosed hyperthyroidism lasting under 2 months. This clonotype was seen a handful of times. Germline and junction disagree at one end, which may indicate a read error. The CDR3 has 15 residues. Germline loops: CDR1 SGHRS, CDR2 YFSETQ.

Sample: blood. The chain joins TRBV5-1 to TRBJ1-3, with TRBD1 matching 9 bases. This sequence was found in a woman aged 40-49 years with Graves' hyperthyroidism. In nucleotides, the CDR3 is TGTGCCAGCAGCTCGGGACAGGGATCCGGAAACACCATATATTTT. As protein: CASSSGQGSGNTIYF.